This entry lists 17 T cell receptor beta chains sequenced from one sample in a study of blood T cell repertoires in COVID-19. Generated by immunoSEQ multiplex PCR, the TCRdb table keeps only in-frame clones and is missing some. The sample shows hundreds of thousands of clones, roughly 80% of them seen only once. Sequenced material: peripheral blood. These receptors were obtained from a woman between 65 and 79 years old with active or convalescent COVID-19.

This chain links TRBV2 with TRBJ2-2; D possibly corresponds to TRBD2 (5 bases). Germline V gives CDR1 SNHLY, CDR2 FYNNEI. The V and J ends lost 1 base and 4 bases respectively, with 10 bases between them. The CDR3 covers 15 residues. The CDR3 protein is CASSEVTGITGELFF. CDR3 bases: TGTGCCAGCAGTGAAGTAACGGGGATCACCGGGGAGCTGTTTTTT.

This sequence joins TRBV7-6 and TRBJ2-1; D is undetermined. In germline, CDR1 is SGHVS, CDR2 FNYEAQ. Trimming shortened V by 4 bases and J by 10 bases, and 8 bases separated the two germline ends. This CDR3 contains 11 residues. The CDR3 sequence is CASSYSGEQFF. The CDR3 region has the DNA TGTGCCAGCAGCTACTCCGGGGAGCAGTTCTTC.

Concerning this clone itself: The same CDR3 can be traced to other DNA sequences in this sample. V usage is TRBV7-9 and J usage is TRBJ1-2; 9 nucleotides agree with TRBD1. Looked up from germline, CDR1 is SEHNR and CDR2 is FQNEAQ (reference sequence). Losses at the gene ends were 3 bases for V and 5 bases for J; bases not matched to a gene: 1. This CDR3 comprises 13 residues. CDR3 bases: TGTGCCAGCAGCTTTGGACAGGGGTATGGCTACACCTTC. This translates into CASSFGQGYGYTF.

V usage is TRBV7-2 and J usage is TRBJ1-1, with D possibly being TRBD1 (6 bases). Germline CDR1 and CDR2: SGHTA and FQGNSA. The ends were cut back, 4 bases at V and 4 bases at J, with 10 bases in the middle. There are 13 residues in the CDR3. The CDR3 DNA reads TGTGCCAGCAGCTCAGGGGTCGTCACTGAAGCTTTCTTT. Protein product: CASSSGVVTEAFF.

The genes are TRBV6-5 and TRBJ2-7; 7 nucleotides agree with TRBD1. Germline lookup yields CDR1 MNHEY and CDR2 SVGAGI. This CDR3 has 14 residues. Losses at the gene ends were 6 bases for V and 4 bases for J; bases not matched to a gene: 9. For the CDR3, the DNA is TGTGCCAGCAGGGTGGACAGGTGGGATTACGAGCAGTACTTC. Protein sequence: CASRVDRWDYEQYF.

This chain links TRBV30 with TRBJ2-7; no definite D call. In germline, CDR1 is GTSNPN, CDR2 SVGIG (reference sequence). Between the trimmed V and J ends, which lost 7 bases and 0 bases, there was a span of 7 bases. This CDR3 is built from 11 residues. In nucleotides, the CDR3 is TGTGCCTTTAGTCACTCCTACGAGCAGTACTTC. This sequence encodes CAFSHSYEQYF. The complete variable domain, with remaining parts taken from reference TRBV30 and TRBJ2-7, reads SQTIHQWPATLVQPVGSPLSLECTVEGTSNPNLYWYRQAAGRGLQLLFYSVGIGQISSEVPQNLSASRPQDRQFILSSKKLLLSDSGFYLCAFSHSYEQYFGPGTRLTVT.

The genes are TRBV5-1 and TRBJ2-1; D perhaps matches TRBD1 (6 bases). The germline gives CDR1 SGHRS, CDR2 YFSETQ. This CDR3 is built from 13 residues. Trimming left V 2 bases short and J 11 bases short, with 14 bases between. Here the CDR3 DNA reads TGCGCCAGCAGCTTAGGCCCACAGGGCCAGCAGTTCTTC. This codes for CASSLGPQGQQFF.

This clone was observed once. The V call is TRBV29-1, the J call TRBJ2-1; 9 nucleotides align to TRBD1. Trimming took 3 bases from V and 6 from J; bases not matched to a gene: 6. Looked up from germline, CDR1 is SQVTM and CDR2 is ANQGSEA. The CDR3 length is 14 residues. This CDR3 is CSVERGQGGNEQFF. The DNA of the CDR3 is TGCAGCGTTGAGCGGGGACAGGGTGGCAATGAGCAGTTCTTC.

The chain has TRBV11-2 and TRBJ2-4; tentative D call: TRBD2 (7 bases). Trimming left V 6 bases short and J 1 base short, with 16 bases between. The CDR3 loop spans 16 amino acids. Looked up from germline, CDR1 is SGHAT and CDR2 is FQNNGV. This chain's CDR3 is CASRPGRGAAKNIQYF. CDR3 bases: TGTGCCAGCAGACCTGGCCGGGGGGCTGCCAAAAACATTCAGTACTTC.

This chain joins TRBV7-9 and TRBJ2-1; D not resolved. From germline, CDR1 is SEHNR and CDR2 FQNEAQ (reference sequence). This CDR3 spans 13 amino acids. V was cut by 1 base and J by 5 bases, with 6 bases left in between. The CDR3 loop is CASSLVPHNEQFF. The CDR3 DNA is TGTGCCAGCAGCTTAGTCCCTCACAATGAGCAGTTCTTC.

This clone appeared a few times. V and J are TRBV11-2 and TRBJ2-7, with D unresolved. Germline CDR1 SGHAT, CDR2 FQNNGV. Trimming cost V 2 bases and J 5 bases, with 10 bases left between them. The CDR3 totals 13 residues. The CDR3 loop reads CASSLSSVNEQYF. CDR3 nucleotides: TGTGCCAGCAGCTTATCCTCAGTGAACGAGCAGTACTTC.

The rearrangement links TRBV28 to TRBJ2-1; D perhaps matches TRBD2 (5 bases). V gave up 4 bases and J gave up 2 bases, with 18 bases separating them. This CDR3 contains 17 residues. Per germline, CDR1 MDHEN and CDR2 SYDVKM. CDR3 residues: CASSSFSLGPPYNEQFF. CDR3 in DNA: TGTGCCAGCAGTTCTTTCTCACTAGGACCCCCCTACAATGAGCAGTTCTTC.

In its sample, this clone was seen a few times. The chain combines TRBV5-1 with TRBJ2-7; D perhaps matches TRBD2 (5 bases). This CDR3 is 15 amino acids long. Germline V gives CDR1 SGHRS, CDR2 YFSETQ. V was pared by 4 bases and J by 3 bases, with 17 bases between. Written as DNA, the CDR3 is TGCGCCAGCAGCCTCAAAGGGAGTCCGGACTACGAGCAGTACTTC. It codes for CASSLKGSPDYEQYF.

The chain uses TRBV14 and TRBJ1-6; possible D gene TRBD1, 5 bases. Germline lookup yields CDR1 SGHDN and CDR2 FVKESK. Trimming removed 5 bases from V and 3 bases from J, with 14 bases in between. The CDR3 spans 16 residues. Here the CDR3 DNA reads TGTGCCAGCAGCTCCACCCGGGGGAACTATAATTCACCCCTCCACTTT. Amino acid sequence: CASSSTRGNYNSPLHF.

This rearrangement joins TRBV21-1 to TRBJ2-5; TRBD2, the D gene given by the table, was not confirmed from the DNA. TRBV21-1 corresponds to a pseudogene. The CDR3 length is 15 residues. The CDR3 reads CASIKSGSREETQYF. The DNA of the CDR3 is TGTGCCAGCATTAAAAGCGGGAGTCGAGAAGAGACCCAGTACTTC.

The gene calls are TRBV9 and TRBJ2-7, with D possibly being TRBD2 (6 bases). Trimming took off 0 bases at V and 0 bases at J, with 7 bases between the two ends. This CDR3 spans 14 amino acids. Germline V CDR1 and CDR2: SGDLS, YYNGEE. CDR3 amino acids: CASSVVAASYEQYF. The CDR3 bases are TGTGCCAGCAGCGTAGTAGCGGCCTCCTACGAGCAGTACTTC.

The CDR3: CASSYGQARLNYGYTF. CDR3 in DNA: TGTGCCAGCAGCTACGGACAGGCCCGGCTTAACTATGGCTACACCTTC. The V and J genes are TRBV5-4 and TRBJ1-2; 7 bases line up with TRBD1. Germline CDR1 is SGHNT and CDR2 is YYREEE (reference sequence). V dropped 3 bases and J dropped 1; count of bases not matched to a gene: 9. The CDR3 totals 16 residues.